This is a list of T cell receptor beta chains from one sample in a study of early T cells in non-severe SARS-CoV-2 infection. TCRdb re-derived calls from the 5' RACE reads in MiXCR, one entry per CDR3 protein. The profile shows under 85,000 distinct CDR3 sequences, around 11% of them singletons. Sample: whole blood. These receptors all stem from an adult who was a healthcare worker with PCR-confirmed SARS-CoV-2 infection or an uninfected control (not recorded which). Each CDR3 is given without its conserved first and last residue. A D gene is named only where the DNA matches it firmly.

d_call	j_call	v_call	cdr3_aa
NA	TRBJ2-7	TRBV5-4	ASSLPPYEQY
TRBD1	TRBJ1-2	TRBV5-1	ASSWGQGDGYT
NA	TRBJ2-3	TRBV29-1	SVDRVRSTDTQY
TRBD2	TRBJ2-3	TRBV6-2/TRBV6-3	ASIAAGFGTDTQY
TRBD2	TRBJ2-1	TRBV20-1	SATKLAGVGDEQF
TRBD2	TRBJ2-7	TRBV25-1	ASHSGGRAIEQY
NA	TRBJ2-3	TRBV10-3	ATAGRATDTQY
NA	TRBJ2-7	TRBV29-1	SAGTGNEQY
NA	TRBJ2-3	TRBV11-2	ASSSGQRHTDTQY
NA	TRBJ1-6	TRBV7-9	ASSSHAAGNSPLH
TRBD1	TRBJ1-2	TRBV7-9	ASSLRDRLSYGYT
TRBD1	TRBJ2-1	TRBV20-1	SASRDRVYNEQF
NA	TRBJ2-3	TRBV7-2	ASSFLPTDTQY
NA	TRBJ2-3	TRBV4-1	ASSQDRTDTQY
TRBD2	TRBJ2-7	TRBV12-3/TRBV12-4	ASSLGTSGRASYEQY
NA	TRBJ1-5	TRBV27	ASSLKGGSRPQH
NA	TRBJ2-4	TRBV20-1	SARDRPVPNIQY
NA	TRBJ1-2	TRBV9	ASSNQARTSDGYT
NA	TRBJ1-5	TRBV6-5	ASSPAGPQH
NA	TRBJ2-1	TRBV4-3	ASSQRLLTGPETTYNEQF
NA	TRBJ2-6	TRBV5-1	ASSTTVSGANVLT
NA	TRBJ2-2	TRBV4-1	ASSAVLNTGELF
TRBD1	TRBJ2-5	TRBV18	ASSLDRGQETQY
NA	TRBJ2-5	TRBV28	ASSLGSRQETQY
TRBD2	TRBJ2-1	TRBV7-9	ASSQAGPSYNEQF
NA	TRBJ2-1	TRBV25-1	ASSPGAPLNEQF
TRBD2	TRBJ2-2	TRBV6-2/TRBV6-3	ASRMSGSGAGELF
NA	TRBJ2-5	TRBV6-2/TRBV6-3	ASRRSGETQY
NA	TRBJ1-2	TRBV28	ASSPHYGYT
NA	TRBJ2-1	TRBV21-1	ASSPRVCLGRLNLGNEQF
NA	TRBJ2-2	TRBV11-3	ASSPGPLNTGELF
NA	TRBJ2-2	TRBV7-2	ASSLPGSGTGELF
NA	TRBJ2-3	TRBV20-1	SASPRTDTQY
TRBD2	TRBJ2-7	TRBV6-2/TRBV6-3	ASSPRLAALSYEQY
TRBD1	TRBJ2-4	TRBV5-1	ASSLSSFGTGLSKNIQY
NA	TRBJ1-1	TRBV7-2	ASGPQGRDTEAF
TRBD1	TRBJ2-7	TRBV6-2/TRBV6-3	ASSSGDRGQY
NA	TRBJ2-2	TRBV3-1	ASSQGVGELF
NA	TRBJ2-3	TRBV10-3	ASRVGRTDTQY
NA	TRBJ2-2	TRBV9	ASSVDWAAGELF
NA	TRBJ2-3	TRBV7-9	ASSLDGESTDTQY
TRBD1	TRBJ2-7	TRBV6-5	ATSGRGYEQY
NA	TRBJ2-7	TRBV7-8	ASSLQQSYEQY
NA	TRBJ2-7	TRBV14	ASSQGQYYEQY
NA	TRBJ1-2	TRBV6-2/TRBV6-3	ASSYRPRGYT
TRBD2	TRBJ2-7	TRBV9	ASSPQGGGRGVEQY
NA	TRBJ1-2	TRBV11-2	ASSSGRIDGYT
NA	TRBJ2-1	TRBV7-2	ASSSPGYNEQF
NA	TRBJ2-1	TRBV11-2	ASSSILWRGQF
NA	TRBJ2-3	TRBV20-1	SASPPRGDTDTQY
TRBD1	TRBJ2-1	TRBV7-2	ASSLPGQDYNEQF
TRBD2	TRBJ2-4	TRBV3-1	ASSSGLESWGIQY
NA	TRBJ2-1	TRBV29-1	SVEGSRDNEQF
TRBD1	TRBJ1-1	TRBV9	ASSARQGSTEAF
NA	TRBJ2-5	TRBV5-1	ASTRGSRAGGETQY
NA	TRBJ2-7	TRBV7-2	ASSRTDSYEQY
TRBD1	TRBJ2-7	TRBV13	ASRRQSLRDSSYEQY
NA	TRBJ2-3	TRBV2	ASRKIATDTQY
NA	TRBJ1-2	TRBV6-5	ASSYTGTNYGYT
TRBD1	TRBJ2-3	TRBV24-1	ATSDPTGGQGDTQY